The 20 T cell receptor beta chains below were found in one sample sequenced in a study of blood T cell repertoires in COVID-19. Produced via immunoSEQ multiplex PCR; TCRdb's table is partial and in-frame only. This repertoire shows more than 50,000 clones, around three quarters found once; its top ten account for around 9.7%. Sequencing was performed on peripheral blood. These receptors all stem from a human donor in a cohort sampled during active COVID-19.

This clone was detected a few times. The genes are TRBV11-2 and TRBJ1-2; D uncertain. There are 11 residues in the CDR3. CDR1 SGHAT and CDR2 FQNNGV come from the germline V gene. V gave up 10 bases and J gave up 4 bases, with 10 bases separating them. This CDR3 reads CANNAPYGYTF. The CDR3 region has the DNA TGTGCCAACAACGCCCCCTATGGCTACACCTTC. Filled out from reference TRBV11-2 and TRBJ1-2, the complete variable domain reads EAGVAQSPRYKIIEKRQSVAFWCNPISGHATLYWYQQILGQGPKLLIQFQNNGVVDDSQLPKDRFSAERLKGVDSTLKIQPAKLEDSAVYLCANNAPYGYTFGSGTRLTVV.

The chain combines TRBV3-1 (or the pseudogene TRBV3-2) with TRBJ1-6, with D perhaps matching TRBD1 (6 bases). There are 16 residues in the CDR3. Germline V lookup: CDR1 LGHDT, CDR2 YNNKEL (reference sequence). The V gene lost 3 bases and the J gene lost 6 bases, with 15 bases spanning the gap. CDR3 region: CASSHPNRDINSPLHF. CDR3 DNA: TGTGCCAGCAGCCACCCGAACAGGGATATTAATTCACCCCTCCACTTT.

This chain links TRBV6-1 with TRBJ2-7; D possibly corresponds to TRBD1 (6 bases). V was pared by 0 bases and J by 4 bases, with 19 bases between. The CDR3 covers 17 residues. CDR1 MNHNS and CDR2 SASEGT come from the germline V gene. The CDR3 DNA reads TGTGCCAGCAGTGAAGCTAGGCAGATCAGGGGAAATTACGAGCAGTACTTC. This codes for CASSEARQIRGNYEQYF.

The CDR3 bases are TGTGCCAGCAGTCTGGGGGACAGGGACCAAGAGACCCAGTACTTC. Protein product: CASSLGDRDQETQYF. The gene calls are TRBV7-2 and TRBJ2-5, with 9 bases identical to TRBD1. Germline CDR1 is SGHTA and CDR2 is FQGNSA. The CDR3 is 15 residues long. Unmatched junction bases numbered 5, after V lost 6 bases and J lost 0 bases.

This rearrangement joins TRBV5-4 to TRBJ2-4, with TRBD2 matching 11 bases. CDR1 and CDR2 from the germline V gene are SGHNT and YYREEE (reference sequence). CDR3 length: 16 residues. With 4 bases clipped from V and 0 bases from J, the junction kept 3 bases outside the gene matches. The CDR3 DNA follows: TGTGCCAGCAGCCCCGGGACTAGCGGAGCCAAAAACATTCAGTACTTC. Translating gives CASSPGTSGAKNIQYF.

This clone is medium-sized (0.01 to 0.1%) in the sample. The CDR3 protein is CASSPSWAQEKTPLHF. Written as DNA, the CDR3 is TGTGCCAGCAGCCCGTCTTGGGCCCAAGAGAAGACACCCCTCCACTTT. The V call is TRBV4-2, the J call TRBJ1-6; D not resolved. The CDR3 consists of 16 residues. V lost 4 bases and J lost 11, with 21 bases in between. Germline values: CDR1 LGHNA, CDR2 YNFKEQ.

The sample holds a few counts of this clone. The chain combines TRBV10-3 with TRBJ2-2; no definite D call. Trimming stripped 4 bases from V and 0 bases from J, with 6 bases between. This CDR3 contains 14 residues. Germline loops: CDR1 ENHRY, CDR2 SYGVKD. CDR3 sequence (DNA): TGTGCCATCAGTGGGGCAACGAACACCGGGGAGCTGTTTTTT. This translates into CAISGATNTGELFF.

The chain uses TRBV7-3 and TRBJ2-7; unclear D gene. Trimming removed 2 bases at V and 2 bases at J, with 16 bases between. Germline-derived CDR1 and CDR2 are SGHTA and FQGTGA. This CDR3 is 16 amino acids long. The CDR3 sequence is CASSLVTYWSAYEQYF. As DNA, the CDR3 is TGTGCCAGCAGCTTAGTGACGTATTGGAGCGCCTACGAGCAGTACTTC.

In nucleotides, the CDR3 is TGTGCCAGCACCACATTACAGGGCGACACCGGGGAGCTGTTTTTT. It is translated as CASTTLQGDTGELFF. The chain combines TRBV7-9 with TRBJ2-2; possible D gene TRBD1, 6 bases. Germline CDR1 SEHNR, CDR2 FQNEAQ (reference sequence). The CDR3 length is 15 residues. The V gene lost 7 bases and the J gene lost 3 bases, with 15 bases spanning the gap.

The V call is TRBV7-2, the J call TRBJ2-7; no clear D gene. The CDR3 contains 15 residues. V was shortened by 1 base and J by 3 bases, with 13 bases between the two germline ends. Germline V gives CDR1 SGHTA, CDR2 FQGNSA. The CDR3 is CASSLVGDGGYEQYF. The CDR3 bases are TGTGCCAGCAGCTTAGTTGGCGACGGCGGCTACGAGCAGTACTTC.

This sequence joins TRBV18 and TRBJ1-1; 9 nucleotides match TRBD1. Germline V gene data show CDR1 as KGHSH and CDR2 as LQKENI. This CDR3 has 14 residues. Trimming cost V 8 bases and J 2 bases; bases outside gene matches: 6. The CDR3 loop is CASAPTGGNTEAFF. The CDR3, as DNA: TGTGCCAGCGCCCCGACAGGGGGAAACACTGAAGCTTTCTTT.

The chain combines TRBV18 with TRBJ2-7; 11 bases fit TRBD1. From germline, CDR1 is KGHSH and CDR2 LQKENI. Trimming removed 3 bases from V and 5 bases from J; junction bases left unmatched: 12. The CDR3 contains 17 residues. The CDR3 sequence is CASSPGTGGTSSHEQYF. In nucleotides, the CDR3 is TGTGCCAGCTCACCTGGGACAGGGGGGACTAGTTCCCACGAGCAGTACTTC.

This chain uses TRBV4-3 with TRBJ1-3; 8 nucleotides align to TRBD1. The CDR3 totals 14 residues. Germline-derived CDR1 and CDR2 are LGHNA and YSLEER. In DNA, the CDR3 is TGCCTTGCGGGACAGGCGATCTCTGGAAACACCATATATTTT. Translated: CLAGQAISGNTIYF.

The CDR3 coding sequence is TGTGCCAGCAGTAAGATTAGCGCGGGAAGAGATACGCAGTATTTT. It encodes CASSKISAGRDTQYF. V is TRBV6-2 or TRBV6-3 and J is TRBJ2-3; D might be TRBD2 (6 bases). This CDR3 comprises 15 residues. Trimming cost V 5 bases and J 5 bases, with 17 bases left between them. Germline CDR1 and CDR2: MNHEY and SVGEGT.

The chain recombines TRBV20-1 with TRBJ2-7; perhaps TRBD2 as D (5 bases). The V and J ends lost 8 bases and 4 bases respectively, with 12 bases between them. This CDR3 comprises 11 residues. The germline CDR1 and CDR2 sequences are DFQATT and SNEGSKA (reference sequence). The CDR3 region is CSTRAGYEQYF. CDR3 bases: TGCAGTACCCGGGCGGGTTACGAGCAGTACTTC.

V and J are TRBV10-2 and TRBJ1-6; TRBD1 matches at 7 bases. Germline V gene sequence: CDR1 WSHSY, CDR2 SAAADI. This CDR3 comprises 15 residues. The V gene end was trimmed by 2 bases and the J gene end by 7 bases; junction bases not matched to a gene: 5. For the CDR3, the DNA is TGCGCCAGCAGTGAGCGGCCAGGGGGGAATTCACCCCTCCACTTT. It codes for CASSERPGGNSPLHF.

CDR3 loop: CASSIRGWAGNQPQHF. The CDR3 coding sequence is TGTGCCAGTAGTATTAGGGGCTGGGCAGGCAATCAGCCCCAGCATTTT. J is TRBJ1-5 and V is TRBV19; tentatively, D is TRBD1 (5 bases). The CDR3 runs 16 residues. Deletions cut 3 bases from V and 2 bases from J, with 14 bases between. The germline gives CDR1 LNHDA, CDR2 SQIVND (reference sequence).

The rearrangement uses TRBV21-1 and TRBJ2-2; the table's D gene call, TRBD1, was not cross checked with the DNA. TRBV21-1 is a pseudogene segment. This CDR3 has 17 residues. Written as DNA, the CDR3 is TGTGCCAGCAGCAAAGCGCTTTCAGGGGGCGGCACCGGGGAGCTGTTTTTT. It is translated as CASSKALSGGGTGELFF.

The rearrangement joins TRBV25-1 to TRBJ2-2, with a tentative D call TRBD2 (6 bases). This CDR3 region has 15 residues. Trimming shortened V by 3 bases and J by 1 base, and 9 bases separated the two germline ends. Germline V gene data show CDR1 as MGHDK and CDR2 as SYGVNS. The CDR3 bases are TGTGCCAGCAGTGATGCGGGGCAGAACACCGGGGAGCTGTTTTTT. Translated, it gives CASSDAGQNTGELFF.

This rearrangement joins TRBV28 to TRBJ1-4; D remains unclear. V was shortened by 2 bases and J by 0 bases, with 7 bases between the two germline ends. CDR1 is MDHEN, CDR2 SYDVKM, per germline. This CDR3 comprises 15 residues. The CDR3 DNA is TGTGCCAGCAGTTTAAGCGATGCAACTAATGAAAAACTGTTTTTT. Translation gives CASSLSDATNEKLFF.